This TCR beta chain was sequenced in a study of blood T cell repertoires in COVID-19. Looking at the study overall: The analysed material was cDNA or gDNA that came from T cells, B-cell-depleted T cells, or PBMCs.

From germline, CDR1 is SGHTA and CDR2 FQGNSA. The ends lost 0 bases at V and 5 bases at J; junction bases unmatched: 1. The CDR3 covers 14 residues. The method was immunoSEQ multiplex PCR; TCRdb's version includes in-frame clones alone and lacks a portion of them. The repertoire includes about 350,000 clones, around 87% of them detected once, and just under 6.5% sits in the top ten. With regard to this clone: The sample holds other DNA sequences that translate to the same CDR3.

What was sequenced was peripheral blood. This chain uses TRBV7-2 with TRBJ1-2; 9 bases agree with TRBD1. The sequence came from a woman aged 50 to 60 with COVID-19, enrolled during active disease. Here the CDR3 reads CASSLAGQGYGYTF. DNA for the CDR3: TGTGCCAGCAGCTTAGCCGGACAGGGGTATGGCTACACCTTC.